In its sample, the clone carrying this T cell receptor (beta chain) was seen once. Its target is unknown. This sample is drawn from a study of T cell responses to AZD1222 COVID-19 vaccine. Study-level results: Recipients of two AZD1222 doses showed rising Spike-specific TCR breadth and depth. The donors showed a predominance of white British ancestry and of females, with possible underestimation of clonal diversity. Vaccine-related CD4 TCRs covered spike, predominating at 160-218 and 743-854.

Data came from immunoSEQ multiplex PCR; TCRdb stores just in-frame clones and leaves some out. In the table there are 150,000 to 200,000 clones, approximately 87% of which are singletons. The CDR3 is 13 amino acids. Germline V gene sequence: CDR1 MNHEY, CDR2 SVGAGI. V was trimmed by 0 bases and J by 8 bases, leaving 5 bases between them. Here the sequenced sample was peripheral blood, taken on day 0 of MenACWY control vaccination. The chain couples TRBV6-5 to TRBJ1-6; D remains ambiguous. This TCR derives from an adult in good health. This CDR3 is CASSYSRDSPLHF. As DNA, the CDR3 is TGTGCCAGCAGTTACTCGAGGGATTCACCCCTCCACTTT.